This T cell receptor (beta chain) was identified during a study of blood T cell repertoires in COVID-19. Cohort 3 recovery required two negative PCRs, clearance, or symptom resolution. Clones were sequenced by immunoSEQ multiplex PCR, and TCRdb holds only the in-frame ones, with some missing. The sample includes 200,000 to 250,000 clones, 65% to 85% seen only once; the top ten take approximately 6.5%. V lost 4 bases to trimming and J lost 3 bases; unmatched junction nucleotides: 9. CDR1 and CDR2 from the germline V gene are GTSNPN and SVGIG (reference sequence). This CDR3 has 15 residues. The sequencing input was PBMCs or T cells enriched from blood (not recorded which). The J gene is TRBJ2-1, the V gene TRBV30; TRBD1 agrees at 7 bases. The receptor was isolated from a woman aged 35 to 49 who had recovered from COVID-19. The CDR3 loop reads CAWTTDRDSYNEQFF. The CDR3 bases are TGTGCCTGGACTACAGATCGGGACAGCTACAATGAGCAGTTCTTC.